This T cell receptor (beta chain) was captured in a study of cytomegalovirus exposure and HLA in healthy donors. Whole-study findings and limits: Three CMV-associated chains proved CMV antigen-specific in vitro. Associated with cytomegalovirus, according to the listing, were some 180 TCR beta chains.

Vbeta (60) and Jbeta (13) primers were used in the PCR. Produced via immunoSEQ multiplex PCR; TCRdb's table is partial and in-frame only. The table includes some 89,000 clones, 85% detected once. Germline CDR1 is SGHVS and CDR2 is FNYEAQ. This CDR3 spans 16 amino acids. V was cut by 5 bases and J by 7 bases, with 24 bases left in between. Turning to this clone: Its antigen is still unknown.

Sequenced: PBMCs. The V and J genes are TRBV7-6 and TRBJ2-7; D may be TRBD1 (6 bases). The sequence came from a man in his forties or fifties in good health and CMV-seropositive. CDR3 bases: TGTGCCAGCAGCCTCAGGGGAGAGCAGCAGGCTAGGGAGCAGTACTTC. It translates to CASSLRGEQQAREQYF.